This TCR beta chain stems from a study of T cell responses to AZD1222 COVID-19 vaccine. The CDR3 runs 17 residues. V shed 4 bases and J 8 bases; nucleotides not matched to a gene: 9. Germline V CDR1 and CDR2: SGHRS, YFSETQ. With respect to this clone: Its specificity is not known.

General study results and limits: Donors, mostly white British, included more females; clonal diversity was possibly underestimated. A reported finding is that nearly half of spike-specific TCRs target unmutated variant regions. No day 14 peak samples; only post-peak repertoires were characterized. CD4 TCRs associated with vaccination spanned spike, dominating at 160-218 and 743-854.

Assay: immunoSEQ multiplex PCR; the TCRdb copy retains only in-frame clones and omits some. The profile shows over 100,000 clones, 91% of them singletons. The J gene is TRBJ2-1, the V gene TRBV5-1, with 16 bases matching TRBD2. Source: peripheral blood, taken on day 0 of AZD1222 vaccination. This TCR came from an adult in good health. In DNA form, the CDR3 reads TGCGCCAGCAGCGGGGGACTAGCGGGAGGGTTTGGCGATGAGCAGTTCTTC. Translated: CASSGGLAGGFGDEQFF.